Detailed here is one TCR beta chain. Antigen: not known. This sample was included in a study of CD8 T cells in ankylosing spondylitis. V dropped 8 bases and J dropped 5 bases, with 15 bases sitting between them. This CDR3 spans 14 amino acids. The germline gives CDR1 MRHNA, CDR2 SNTAGT. TCRdb reanalysed the 5' RACE reads using MiXCR and keeps one entry per CDR3 protein. The data show some 340,000 distinct CDR3 sequences, around 15% seen once. Notes on the study in general: It appeared that ankylosing spondylitis blood was characterized by a TCR beta motif of 8 or 9 highly homologous variants.

Sample: blood, either unsorted or a sorted T cell fraction (not recorded which). This rearrangement joins TRBV6-4 to TRBJ2-2; tentative D call: TRBD2 (7 bases). The sequence came from a male donor with ankylosing spondylitis or in good health (not recorded which). The CDR3 region has the DNA TGTGCCAGCCGGGGGGCCGGGAGGACCGGGGAGCTGTTTTTT. Translating gives CASRGAGRTGELFF.